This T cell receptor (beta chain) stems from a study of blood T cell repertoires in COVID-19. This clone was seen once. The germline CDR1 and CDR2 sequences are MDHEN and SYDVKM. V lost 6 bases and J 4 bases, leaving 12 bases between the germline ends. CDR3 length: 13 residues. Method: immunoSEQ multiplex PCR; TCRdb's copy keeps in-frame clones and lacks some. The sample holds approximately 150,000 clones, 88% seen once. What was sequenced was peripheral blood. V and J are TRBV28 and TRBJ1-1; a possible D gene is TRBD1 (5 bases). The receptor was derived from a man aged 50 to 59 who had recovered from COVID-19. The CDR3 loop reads CASSPFGGTEAFF. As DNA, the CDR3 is TGTGCCAGCAGCCCTTTCGGGGGCACTGAAGCTTTCTTT.